This T cell receptor (beta chain) is drawn from a study of T cell responses to AZD1222 COVID-19 vaccine. Sequenced by immunoSEQ multiplex PCR; TCRdb stores in-frame clones only, minus some. Altogether tens of thousands of clones are present, roughly 86% being singletons, with the ten largest covering 6.5% to 10%. This clone was picked up a small number of times. Its cognate antigen is unknown. V lost 0 bases and J 2 bases, leaving 11 bases between the germline ends. From germline, CDR1 is LNHNV and CDR2 YYDKDF (reference sequence). CDR3 length equals 15 residues. Study-level results: Reports say nearly half of spike-specific TCRs go after unmutated variant regions. Repertoire sampling happened only post peak T cell response. Vaccine-associated CD4 TCRs spanned spike, dominant at 160-218 and 743-854.

The source material was peripheral blood, sampled 28 days after the second AZD1222 dose. The clonotype was recovered from an adult who received the AZD1222 COVID-19 vaccine. V usage is TRBV15 and J usage is TRBJ2-7; D possibly corresponds to TRBD2 (6 bases). Here the CDR3 DNA reads TGTGCCACCAGCAGAGAAGGCGGGGAGGCCTACGAGCAGTACTTC. It is translated as CATSREGGEAYEQYF.